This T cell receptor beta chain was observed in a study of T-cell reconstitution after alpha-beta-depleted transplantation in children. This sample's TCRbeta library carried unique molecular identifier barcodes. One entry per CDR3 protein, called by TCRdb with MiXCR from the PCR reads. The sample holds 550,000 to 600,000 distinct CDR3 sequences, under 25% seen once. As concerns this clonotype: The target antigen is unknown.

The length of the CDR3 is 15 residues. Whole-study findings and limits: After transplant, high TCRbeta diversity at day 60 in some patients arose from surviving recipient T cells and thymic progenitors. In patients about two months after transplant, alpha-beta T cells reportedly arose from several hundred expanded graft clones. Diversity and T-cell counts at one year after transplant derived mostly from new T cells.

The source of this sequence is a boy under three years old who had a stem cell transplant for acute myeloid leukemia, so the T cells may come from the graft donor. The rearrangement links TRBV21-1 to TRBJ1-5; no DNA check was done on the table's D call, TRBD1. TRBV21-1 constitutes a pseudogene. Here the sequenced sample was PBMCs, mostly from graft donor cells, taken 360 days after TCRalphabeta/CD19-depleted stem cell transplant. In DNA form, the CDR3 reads TGTGCCAGCAGCAAGGGGGGTAGTAGCAATCAGCCCCAGCATTTT. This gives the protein CASSKGGSSNQPQHF.